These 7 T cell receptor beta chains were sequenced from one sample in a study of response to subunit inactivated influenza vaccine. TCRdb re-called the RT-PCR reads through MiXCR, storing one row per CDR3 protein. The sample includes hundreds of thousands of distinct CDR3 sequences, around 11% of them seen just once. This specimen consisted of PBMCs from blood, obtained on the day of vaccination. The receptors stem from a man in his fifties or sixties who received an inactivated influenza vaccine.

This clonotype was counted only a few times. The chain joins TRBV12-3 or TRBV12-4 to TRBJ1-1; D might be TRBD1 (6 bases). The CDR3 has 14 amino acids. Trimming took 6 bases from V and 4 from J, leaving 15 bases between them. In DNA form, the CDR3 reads TGTGCCAGCAGATCGACAGGTCTGGGCACTGAAGCTTTCTTT. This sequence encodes CASRSTGLGTEAFF.

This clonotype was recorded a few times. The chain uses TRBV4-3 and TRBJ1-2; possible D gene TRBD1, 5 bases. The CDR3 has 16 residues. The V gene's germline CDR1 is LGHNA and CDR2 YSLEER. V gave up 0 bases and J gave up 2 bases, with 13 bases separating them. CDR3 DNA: TGCGCCAGCAGCCAAGAGGTACTCCAGGGAAACTATGGCTACACCTTC. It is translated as CASSQEVLQGNYGYTF.

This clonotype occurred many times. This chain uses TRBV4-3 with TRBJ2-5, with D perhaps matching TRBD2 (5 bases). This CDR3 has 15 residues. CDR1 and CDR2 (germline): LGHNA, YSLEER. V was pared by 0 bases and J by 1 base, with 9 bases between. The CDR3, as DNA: TGCGCCAGCAGCCAAGATGTGAGGGCCCAAGAGACCCAGTACTTC. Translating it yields CASSQDVRAQETQYF.

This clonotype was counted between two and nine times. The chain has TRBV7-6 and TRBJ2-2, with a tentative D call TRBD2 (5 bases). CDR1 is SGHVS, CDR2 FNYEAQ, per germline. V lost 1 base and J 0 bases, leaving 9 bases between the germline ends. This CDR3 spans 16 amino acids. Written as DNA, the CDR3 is TGTGCCAGCAGCTTAGTCACCGGGACGAACACCGGGGAGCTGTTTTTT. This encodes CASSLVTGTNTGELFF. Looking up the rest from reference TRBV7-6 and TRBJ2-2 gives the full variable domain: GAGVSQSPRYKVTKRGQDVALRCDPISGHVSLYWYRQALGQGPEFLTYFNYEAQQDKSGLPNDRFSAERPEGSISTLTIQRTEQRDSAMYRCASSLVTGTNTGELFFGEGSRLTVL.

CDR3 region: CASSLRLAGTPGELFF. For the CDR3, the DNA is TGTGCCAGCAGTTTACGTCTAGCGGGGACCCCCGGGGAGCTGTTTTTT. V usage is TRBV27 and J usage is TRBJ2-2, with TRBD2 identical over 9 bases. There are 16 residues in the CDR3. CDR1 is MNHEY and CDR2 is SMNVEV in the germline V gene (reference sequence). J lost 6 bases, V lost 2 bases, and 7 bases had no gene match.

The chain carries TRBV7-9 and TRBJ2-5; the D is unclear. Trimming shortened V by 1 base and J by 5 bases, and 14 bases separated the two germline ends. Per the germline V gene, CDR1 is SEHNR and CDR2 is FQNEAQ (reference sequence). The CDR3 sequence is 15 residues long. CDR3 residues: CASSLGRLPLETQYF. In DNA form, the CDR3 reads TGTGCCAGCAGCTTAGGCAGGCTGCCCCTGGAGACCCAGTACTTC.

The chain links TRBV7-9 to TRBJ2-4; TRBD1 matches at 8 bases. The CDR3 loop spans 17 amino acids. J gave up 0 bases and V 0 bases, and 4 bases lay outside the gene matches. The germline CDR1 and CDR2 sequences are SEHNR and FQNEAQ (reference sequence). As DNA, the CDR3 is TGTGCCAGCAGCTTAGCGCGACAGGGGATAGCCAAAAACATTCAGTACTTC. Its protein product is CASSLARQGIAKNIQYF.